The rows below give T cell receptor beta chains drawn from one sample of a study of shared T cell receptors in the human thymus. TCRdb keeps only in-frame clones here, not all; method: immunoSEQ multiplex PCR. The sample consists of hundreds of thousands of clones, roughly 74% of them appearing once. This same sample was also part of a study on human thymus T cells.

Sequences were obtained from thymocytes. The receptors come from a boy in the first two years of life with a congenital heart defect. Both conserved end residues are part of each CDR3. A D gene is named only where the DNA matches it firmly. Where a row states a size, it is once, few, many or the class of an expanded clone; other rows omit it.

clone size: .; D gene: TRBD1; J gene: TRBJ2-7; V gene: TRBV6-5; CDR3 DNA: TGTGCCAGCAGTTACGGGGACAGGGGCTCCTACGAGCAGTACTTC; CDR3 protein: CASSYGDRGSYEQYF
clone size: few; D gene: .; J gene: TRBJ2-7; V gene: TRBV19; CDR3 DNA: TGTGCCAGTACCTCAAAGCGGGCGGCTTCTACCTACGAGCAGTACTTC; CDR3 protein: CASTSKRAASTYEQYF
clone size: .; D gene: TRBD2; J gene: TRBJ2-1; V gene: TRBV14; CDR3 DNA: TGTGCCAGCAGCCATGGCGGGAGGAAGGATGAGCAGTTCTTC; CDR3 protein: CASSHGGRKDEQFF
clone size: .; D gene: .; J gene: TRBJ1-1; V gene: TRBV9; CDR3 DNA: TGTGCCAGCAGCGTAGATGGGGGGATCAGCACTGAAGCTTTCTTT; CDR3 protein: CASSVDGGISTEAFF
clone size: few; D gene: TRBD1; J gene: TRBJ1-2; V gene: TRBV7-2; CDR3 DNA: TGTGCCAGCAGCTTAGGACAGGGCGGTGGCTACACCTTC; CDR3 protein: CASSLGQGGGYTF
clone size: .; D gene: TRBD1; J gene: TRBJ2-7; V gene: TRBV7-9; CDR3 DNA: TGTGCCAGCAGTCTTACAGGGGACGGCGAGCAGTACTTC; CDR3 protein: CASSLTGDGEQYF
clone size: .; D gene: TRBD2; J gene: TRBJ2-3; V gene: TRBV28; CDR3 DNA: TGTGCCAGCAGTTTAAAAGGGGGGCTAGCGGGAGGGGCAGATACGCAGTATTTT; CDR3 protein: CASSLKGGLAGGADTQYF
clone size: .; D gene: .; J gene: TRBJ2-5; V gene: TRBV28; CDR3 DNA: TGTGCCAGCACCAGACAGGAAGAGACCCAGTACTTC; CDR3 protein: CASTRQEETQYF
clone size: .; D gene: TRBD2; J gene: TRBJ2-7; V gene: TRBV6-1; CDR3 DNA: TGTGCCAGCAGTGGACCCTTACTAGCGGGAGGGTACGAGCAGTACTTC; CDR3 protein: CASSGPLLAGGYEQYF
clone size: .; D gene: .; J gene: TRBJ1-2; V gene: TRBV18; CDR3 DNA: TGTGCCAGCTCACCGGCAGGGGCCAGTGGCTACACCTTC; CDR3 protein: CASSPAGASGYTF
clone size: .; D gene: TRBD1; J gene: TRBJ1-1; V gene: TRBV25-1; CDR3 DNA: TGTGCCAGCAGTGAATTCCGGGGACGGGACAGCGACACTGAAGCTTTCTTT; CDR3 protein: CASSEFRGRDSDTEAFF
clone size: .; D gene: .; J gene: TRBJ1-1; V gene: TRBV9; CDR3 DNA: TGTGCCAGCAGCGCCCCGGTGAACACTGAAGCTTTCTTT; CDR3 protein: CASSAPVNTEAFF
clone size: few; D gene: TRBD1; J gene: TRBJ1-3; V gene: TRBV28; CDR3 DNA: TGTGCCAGCAGTTTAGTCGGACAGGGGCACTCTGGAAACACCATATATTTT; CDR3 protein: CASSLVGQGHSGNTIYF
clone size: .; D gene: TRBD1; J gene: TRBJ1-1; V gene: TRBV7-9; CDR3 DNA: TGTGCCAGCAGAACCCGGACAGGAGGGGACACTGAAGCTTTCTTT; CDR3 protein: CASRTRTGGDTEAFF
clone size: .; D gene: .; J gene: TRBJ1-2; V gene: TRBV11-2; CDR3 DNA: TGTGCCAGCAGCTCAGGTCGAGACAAAAACTATGGCTACACCTTC; CDR3 protein: CASSSGRDKNYGYTF